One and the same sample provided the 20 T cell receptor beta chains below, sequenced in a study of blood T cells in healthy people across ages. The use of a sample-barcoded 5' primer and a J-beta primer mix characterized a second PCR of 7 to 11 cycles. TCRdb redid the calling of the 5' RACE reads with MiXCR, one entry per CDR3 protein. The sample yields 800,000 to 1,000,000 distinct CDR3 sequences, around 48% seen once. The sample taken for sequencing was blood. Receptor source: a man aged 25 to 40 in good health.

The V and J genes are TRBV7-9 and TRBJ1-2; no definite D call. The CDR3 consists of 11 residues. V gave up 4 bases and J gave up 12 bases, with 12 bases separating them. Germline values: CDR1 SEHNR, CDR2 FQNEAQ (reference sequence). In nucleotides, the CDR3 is TGTGCCAGCAGCTCTAATGGGCCGAACACCTTC. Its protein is CASSSNGPNTF.

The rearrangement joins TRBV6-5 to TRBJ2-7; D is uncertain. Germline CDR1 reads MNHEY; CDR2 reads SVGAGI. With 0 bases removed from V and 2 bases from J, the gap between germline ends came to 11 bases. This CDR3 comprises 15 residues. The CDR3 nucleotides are TGTGCCAGCAGTTACTCGAGTCCAGCCGCCTACGAGCAGTACTTC. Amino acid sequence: CASSYSSPAAYEQYF.

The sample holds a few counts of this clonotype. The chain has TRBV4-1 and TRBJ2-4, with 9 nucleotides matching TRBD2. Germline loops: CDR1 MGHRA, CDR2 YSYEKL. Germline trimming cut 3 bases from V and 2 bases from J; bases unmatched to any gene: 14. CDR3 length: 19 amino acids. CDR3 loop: CASSQDLAGTVQTKNIQYF. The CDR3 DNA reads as TGCGCCAGCAGCCAGGACCTAGCGGGGACTGTCCAAACCAAAAACATTCAGTACTTC.

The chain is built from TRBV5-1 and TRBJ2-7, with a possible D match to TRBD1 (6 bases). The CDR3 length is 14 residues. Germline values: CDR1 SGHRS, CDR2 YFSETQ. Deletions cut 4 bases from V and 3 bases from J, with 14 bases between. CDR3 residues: CASSRMGRGYEQYF. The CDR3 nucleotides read TGCGCCAGCAGCCGCATGGGCAGGGGCTACGAGCAGTACTTC. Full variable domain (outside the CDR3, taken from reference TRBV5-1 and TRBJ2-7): KAGVTQTPRYLIKTRGQQVTLSCSPISGHRSVSWYQQTPGQGLQFLFEYFSETQRNKGNFPGRFSGRQFSNSRSEMNVSTLELGDSALYLCASSRMGRGYEQYFGPGTRLTVT.

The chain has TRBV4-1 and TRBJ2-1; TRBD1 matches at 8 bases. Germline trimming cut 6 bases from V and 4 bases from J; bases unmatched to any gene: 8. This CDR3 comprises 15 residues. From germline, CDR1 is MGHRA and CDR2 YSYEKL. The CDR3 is CASRNSQGAYNEQFF. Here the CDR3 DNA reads TGCGCCAGCAGAAATTCGCAGGGGGCTTACAATGAGCAGTTCTTC.

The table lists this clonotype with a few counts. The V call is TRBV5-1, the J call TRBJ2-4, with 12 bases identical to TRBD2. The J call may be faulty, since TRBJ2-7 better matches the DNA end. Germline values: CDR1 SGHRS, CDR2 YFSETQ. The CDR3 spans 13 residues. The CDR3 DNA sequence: TGCGCCACAACTAGCGGGGGGTCCTACGAGCAGTACTTC. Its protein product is CATTSGGSYEQYF.

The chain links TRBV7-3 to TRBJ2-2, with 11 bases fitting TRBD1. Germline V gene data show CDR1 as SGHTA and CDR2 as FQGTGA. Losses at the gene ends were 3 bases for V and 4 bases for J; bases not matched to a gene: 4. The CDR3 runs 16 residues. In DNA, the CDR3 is TGTGCCAGCAGCTTCGGGACAGGGGGGTTCACCGGGGAGCTGTTTTTT. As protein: CASSFGTGGFTGELFF.

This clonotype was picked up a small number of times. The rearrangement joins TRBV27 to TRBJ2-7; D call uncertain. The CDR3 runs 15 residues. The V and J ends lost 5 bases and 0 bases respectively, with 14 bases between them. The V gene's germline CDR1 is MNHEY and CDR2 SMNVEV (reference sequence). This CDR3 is CASSSRASGSYEQYF. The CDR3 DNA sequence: TGTGCCAGCAGTAGCCGGGCTTCGGGCTCCTACGAGCAGTACTTC.

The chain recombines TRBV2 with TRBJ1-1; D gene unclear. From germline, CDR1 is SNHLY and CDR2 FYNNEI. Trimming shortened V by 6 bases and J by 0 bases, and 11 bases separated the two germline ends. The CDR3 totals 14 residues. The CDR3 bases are TGTGCCAGCAGCGAGGGCAGCCTGAACACTGAAGCTTTCTTT. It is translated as CASSEGSLNTEAFF.

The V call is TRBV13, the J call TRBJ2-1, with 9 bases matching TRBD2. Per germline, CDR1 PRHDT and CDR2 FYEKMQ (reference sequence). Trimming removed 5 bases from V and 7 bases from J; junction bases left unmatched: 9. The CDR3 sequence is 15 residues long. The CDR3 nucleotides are TGTGCCAGCAGCCCGCGGGGGGGCCTCTCTAATGAGCAGTTCTTC. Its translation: CASSPRGGLSNEQFF. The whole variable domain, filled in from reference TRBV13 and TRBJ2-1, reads AAGVIQSPRHLIKEKRETATLKCYPIPRHDTVYWYQQGPGQDPQFLISFYEKMQSDKGSIPDRFSAQQFSDYHSELNMSSLELGDSALYFCASSPRGGLSNEQFFGPGTRLTVL.

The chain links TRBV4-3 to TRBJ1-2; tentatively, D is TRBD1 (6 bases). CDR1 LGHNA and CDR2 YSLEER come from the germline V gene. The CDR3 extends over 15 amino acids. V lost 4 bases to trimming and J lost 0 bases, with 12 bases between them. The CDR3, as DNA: TGCGCCAGCAGCCTTTGGACAGATCCTAACTATGGCTACACCTTC. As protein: CASSLWTDPNYGYTF.

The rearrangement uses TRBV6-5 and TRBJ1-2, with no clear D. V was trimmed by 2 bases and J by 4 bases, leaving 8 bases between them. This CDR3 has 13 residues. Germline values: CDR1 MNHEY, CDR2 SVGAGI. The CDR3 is CASSYEVGYGYTF. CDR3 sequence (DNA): TGTGCCAGCAGTTACGAGGTTGGCTATGGCTACACCTTC.

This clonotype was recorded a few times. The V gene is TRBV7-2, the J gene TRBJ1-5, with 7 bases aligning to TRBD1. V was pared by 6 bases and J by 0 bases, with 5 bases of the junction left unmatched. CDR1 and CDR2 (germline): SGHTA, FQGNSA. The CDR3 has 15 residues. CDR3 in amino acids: CASSPTGYSNQPQHF. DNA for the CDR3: TGTGCCAGCAGTCCGACAGGGTATAGCAATCAGCCCCAGCATTTT. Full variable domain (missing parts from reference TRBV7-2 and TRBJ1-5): GAGVSQSPSNKVTEKGKDVELRCDPISGHTALYWYRQSLGQGLEFLIYFQGNSAPDKSGLPSDRFSAERTGGSVSTLTIQRTQQEDSAVYLCASSPTGYSNQPQHFGDGTRLSIL.

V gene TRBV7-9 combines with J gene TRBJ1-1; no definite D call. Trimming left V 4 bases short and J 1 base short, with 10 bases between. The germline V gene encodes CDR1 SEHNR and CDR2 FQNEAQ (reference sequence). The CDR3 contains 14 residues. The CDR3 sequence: CASSSSLANTEAFF. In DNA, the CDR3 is TGTGCCAGCAGCTCGTCATTGGCGAACACTGAAGCTTTCTTT.

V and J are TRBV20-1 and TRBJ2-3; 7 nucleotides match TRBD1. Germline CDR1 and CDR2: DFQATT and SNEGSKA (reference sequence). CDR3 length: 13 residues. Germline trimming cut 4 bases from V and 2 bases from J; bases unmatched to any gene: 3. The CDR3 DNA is TGCAGTGCTACGGGACAGCCCACAGATACGCAGTATTTT. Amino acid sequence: CSATGQPTDTQYF.

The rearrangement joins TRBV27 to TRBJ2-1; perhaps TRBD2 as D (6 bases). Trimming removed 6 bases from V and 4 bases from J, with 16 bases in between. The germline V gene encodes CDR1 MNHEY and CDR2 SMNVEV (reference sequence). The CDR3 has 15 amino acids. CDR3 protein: CASSVVRGLYNEQFF. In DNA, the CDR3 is TGTGCCAGCAGCGTGGTGCGGGGCCTATACAATGAGCAGTTCTTC.

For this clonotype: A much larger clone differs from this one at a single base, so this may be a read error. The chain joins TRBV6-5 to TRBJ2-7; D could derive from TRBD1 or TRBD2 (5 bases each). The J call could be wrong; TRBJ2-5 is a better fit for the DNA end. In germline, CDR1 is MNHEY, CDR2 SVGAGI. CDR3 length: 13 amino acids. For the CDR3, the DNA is TGTGCCAGCAGTTGTGGGGGACGAGAGACCCAGTACTTC. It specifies CASSCGGRETQYF.

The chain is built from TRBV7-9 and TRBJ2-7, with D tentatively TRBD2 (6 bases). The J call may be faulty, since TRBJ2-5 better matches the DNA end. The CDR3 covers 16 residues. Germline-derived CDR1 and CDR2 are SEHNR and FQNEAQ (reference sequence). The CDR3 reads CASSPRGGANGETQYF. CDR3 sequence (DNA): TGTGCCAGCAGCCCCCGAGGAGGGGCGAATGGAGAGACCCAGTACTTC.

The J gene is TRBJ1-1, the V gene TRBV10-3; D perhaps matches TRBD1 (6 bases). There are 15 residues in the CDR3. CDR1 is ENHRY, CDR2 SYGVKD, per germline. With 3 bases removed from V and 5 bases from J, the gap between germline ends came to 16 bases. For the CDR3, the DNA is TGTGCCATCAGTGAACAGGGTCGGGGAAATACTGAAGCTTTCTTT. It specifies CAISEQGRGNTEAFF.

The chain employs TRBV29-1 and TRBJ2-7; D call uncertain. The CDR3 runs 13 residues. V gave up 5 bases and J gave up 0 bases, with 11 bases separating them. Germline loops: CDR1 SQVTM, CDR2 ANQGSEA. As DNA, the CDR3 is TGCAGCGTTCTAACTTACAACTCCTACGAGCAGTACTTC. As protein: CSVLTYNSYEQYF.